This entry lists 27 T cell receptor beta chains sequenced from one sample in a study of beta chain features in type 1 diabetes. Study-wide findings and caveats: There was a moderate but significant shortening of TCRB CDR3s in all four CD4+ subsets of Type 1 diabetes patients.

Expressed TCRB transcripts were sequenced, since all the RNA that had been isolated was reverse transcribed. The protocol was immunoSEQ multiplex PCR, while the TCRdb copy is restricted to in-frame clones and leaves out a portion. The sample carries 40,000 or so clones, roughly 70% recorded once. These receptors lack a known antigen. Sample: Tregs from blood. The receptors were gathered from a woman between 18 and 29 years old with type 1 diabetes.

This chain joins TRBV18 and TRBJ1-2; D ambiguous. The germline V gene has CDR1 KGHSH and CDR2 LQKENI. V was trimmed by 3 bases and J by 3 bases, leaving 11 bases between them. The CDR3 is made up of 14 amino acids. CDR3 nucleotides: TGTGCCAGCTCACCGACTTCGGGTTACTATGGCTACACCTTC. Translated, it gives CASSPTSGYYGYTF.

This clone was counted a few times. The chain is built from TRBV5-1 and TRBJ2-7, with D tentatively TRBD2 (6 bases). CDR1 is SGHRS and CDR2 is YFSETQ in the germline V gene. The CDR3 is 14 amino acids. V was clipped by 1 base and J by 1 base, with 9 bases between them. The CDR3 protein is CASSLSAGSYEQYF. CDR3 in DNA: TGCGCCAGCAGCTTGTCCGCGGGATCCTACGAGCAGTACTTC.

This clone was recorded a few times. This rearrangement joins TRBV30 to TRBJ1-1; the match to TRBD1 covers 10 bases. Trimming took 2 bases from V and 3 from J; bases not matched to a gene: 3. CDR1 is GTSNPN and CDR2 is SVGIG in the germline V gene (reference sequence). This CDR3 is 14 amino acids long. The CDR3 sequence is CAWSRGQGDTEAFF. As DNA, the CDR3 is TGTGCCTGGAGTCGAGGACAGGGGGACACTGAAGCTTTCTTT. Variable domain in full (rest from reference TRBV30 and TRBJ1-1): SQTIHQWPATLVQPVGSPLSLECTVEGTSNPNLYWYRQAAGRGLQLLFYSVGIGQISSEVPQNLSASRPQDRQFILSSKKLLLSDSGFYLCAWSRGQGDTEAFFGQGTRLTVV.

The gene calls are TRBV11-2 and TRBJ1-1, with D possibly TRBD1 on 6 matching bases. The V gene's germline CDR1 is SGHAT and CDR2 FQNNGV. Trimming removed 7 bases from V and 2 bases from J, with 20 bases in between. This CDR3 has 16 residues. CDR3 bases: TGTGCCAGCAATAGAATTATGGGGGCCGGCAACACTGAAGCTTTCTTT. Its translation: CASNRIMGAGNTEAFF.

The rearrangement uses TRBV7-2 and TRBJ1-6; 8 nucleotides align to TRBD1. CDR1 is SGHTA, CDR2 FQGNSA, per germline. This CDR3 has 16 amino acids. The V and J ends lost 8 bases and 7 bases, in that order; junction bases with no gene match: 13. This CDR3 reads CASGVETGARNSPLHF. CDR3 nucleotide sequence: TGTGCCAGCGGAGTTGAGACAGGGGCAAGGAATTCACCCCTCCACTTT.

V usage is TRBV30 and J usage is TRBJ1-5, with D maybe TRBD1 (5 bases). Trimming removed 0 bases from V and 6 bases from J, with 12 bases in between. Germline lookup yields CDR1 GTSNPN and CDR2 SVGIG (reference sequence). The length of the CDR3 is 14 residues. Here the CDR3 reads CAWSVGAGVQPQHF. In DNA form, the CDR3 reads TGTGCCTGGAGTGTAGGGGCAGGCGTTCAGCCCCAGCATTTT. The full variable domain, completed using reference TRBV30 and TRBJ1-5, is SQTIHQWPATLVQPVGSPLSLECTVEGTSNPNLYWYRQAAGRGLQLLFYSVGIGQISSEVPQNLSASRPQDRQFILSSKKLLLSDSGFYLCAWSVGAGVQPQHFGDGTRLSIL.

Only a few counts were recorded for this clone. This chain uses TRBV23-1 with TRBJ2-4, with 9 bases aligning to TRBD1. TRBV23-1 is treated as an ORF (open reading frame) with a function not yet certain. The CDR3 extends over 17 amino acids. V dropped 6 bases and J dropped 0; count of bases not matched to a gene: 9. CDR3 loop: CASSGTGSSLAKNIQYF. The CDR3 DNA sequence: TGCGCCAGCAGCGGGACAGGGTCCTCTTTAGCCAAAAACATTCAGTACTTC.

DNA of the CDR3: TGTGCCAGCAGTGGGACAGACAGAACAACTGAAGCTTTCTTT. Amino acids: CASSGTDRTTEAFF. This chain uses TRBV2 with TRBJ1-1, with a weak D call TRBD1 (6 bases). This CDR3 spans 14 amino acids. Trimming pared 4 bases from V and 5 bases from J, leaving 14 bases between. Per germline, CDR1 SNHLY and CDR2 FYNNEI. Full variable domain (rest looked up from reference TRBV2 and TRBJ1-1): EPEVTQTPSHQVTQMGQEVILRCVPISNHLYFYWYRQILGQKVEFLVSFYNNEISEKSEIFDDQFSVERPDGSNFTLKIRSTKLEDSAMYFCASSGTDRTTEAFFGQGTRLTVV.

This clone was counted a few times. The rearrangement links TRBV20-1 to TRBJ2-7, with a weak D call TRBD2 (5 bases). The V end was cut by 4 bases, the J end by 5 bases, with 9 bases between. Germline CDR1 reads DFQATT; CDR2 reads SNEGSKA (reference sequence). The CDR3 has 11 amino acids. CDR3 amino acids: CSAKDYHEQYF. For the CDR3, the DNA is TGCAGTGCTAAAGACTATCACGAGCAGTACTTC.

This chain links TRBV15 with TRBJ1-4; D remains unclear. The CDR3 spans 11 residues. V lost 9 bases and J 7 bases, leaving 9 bases between the germline ends. CDR1 LNHNV and CDR2 YYDKDF come from the germline V gene (reference sequence). The CDR3 reads CATGRGEKLFF. Here the CDR3 DNA reads TGTGCCACTGGTCGAGGTGAAAAACTGTTTTTT.

The chain links TRBV19 to TRBJ2-7; a possible D gene is TRBD1 (5 bases). Germline V gives CDR1 LNHDA, CDR2 SQIVND (reference sequence). CDR3 length equals 14 residues. V was pared by 5 bases and J by 1 base, with 12 bases between. CDR3 sequence (DNA): TGTGCCAGTAGTCTGGCGACAGATTCCTACGAGCAGTACTTC. It translates to CASSLATDSYEQYF.

The chain carries TRBV7-9 and TRBJ1-2; no firm D call. There are 13 residues in the CDR3. The ends were cut back, 3 bases at V and 5 bases at J, with 10 bases in the middle. CDR1 SEHNR and CDR2 FQNEAQ come from the germline V gene (reference sequence). The CDR3 sequence is CASSFEGRYGYTF. CDR3 nucleotide sequence: TGTGCCAGCAGCTTTGAGGGAAGGTATGGCTACACCTTC.

V is TRBV5-1 and J is TRBJ1-6; D gene unclear. Trimming took 0 bases from V and 7 from J, leaving 5 bases between them. Germline loops: CDR1 SGHRS, CDR2 YFSETQ. This CDR3 is built from 13 residues. CDR3 protein: CASSLAGNSPLHF. In DNA, the CDR3 is TGCGCCAGCAGCTTGGCGGGGAATTCACCCCTCCACTTT. The whole variable domain, remainder taken from reference TRBV5-1 and TRBJ1-6, is KAGVTQTPRYLIKTRGQQVTLSCSPISGHRSVSWYQQTPGQGLQFLFEYFSETQRNKGNFPGRFSGRQFSNSRSEMNVSTLELGDSALYLCASSLAGNSPLHFGNGTRLTVT.

CDR3 region: CASSSRTGADTQYF. DNA of the CDR3: TGTGCCAGCAGTTCCCGGACAGGCGCAGATACGCAGTATTTT. The chain couples TRBV27 to TRBJ2-3, with 7 bases fitting TRBD1. Losses at the gene ends were 4 bases for V and 4 bases for J; bases not matched to a gene: 5. The CDR3 runs 14 residues. CDR1 and CDR2 (germline): MNHEY, SMNVEV (reference sequence).

The chain links TRBV19 to TRBJ2-2; tentatively, D is TRBD1 (6 bases). CDR1 and CDR2 (germline): LNHDA, SQIVND (reference sequence). V gave up 1 base and J gave up 5 bases, with 14 bases separating them. CDR3 length equals 16 residues. CDR3 nucleotides: TGTGCCAGTAGTATAGCGTCCGGGACACTTACCGGGGAGCTGTTTTTT. It is translated as CASSIASGTLTGELFF.

For the CDR3, the DNA is TGCGCCAGCAGCCCCCAGGCTGGGAATGAGCAGTTCTTC. As protein: CASSPQAGNEQFF. The chain is built from TRBV5-1 and TRBJ2-1; D is undetermined. CDR1 and CDR2 (germline): SGHRS, YFSETQ. This CDR3 comprises 13 residues. Trimming shortened V by 4 bases and J by 7 bases, and 12 bases separated the two germline ends.

The chain carries TRBV7-2 and TRBJ2-1; 10 bases are shared with TRBD2. There are 14 residues in the CDR3. Germline V gene data show CDR1 as SGHTA and CDR2 as FQGNSA. The J segment lost 2 bases and the V segment lost 8 bases, leaving 3 bases of the junction unmatched. The CDR3 DNA reads TGTGCCAGCGGAGGACTAGCGGCCTACAATGAGCAGTTCTTC. Encoded protein: CASGGLAAYNEQFF.

The chain employs TRBV7-2 and TRBJ2-1; TRBD2 agrees at 10 bases. Germline V gives CDR1 SGHTA, CDR2 FQGNSA. V lost 5 bases and J lost 6; bases outside the gene matches: 13. The CDR3 sequence is 17 residues long. CDR3 loop: CASSPDLGLAVLNEQFF. In DNA form, the CDR3 reads TGTGCCAGCAGCCCCGATCTCGGACTAGCGGTCCTCAATGAGCAGTTCTTC.

This clone appeared a single time. This chain's CDR3 is CSVGAQTWGGEQFF. The CDR3 nucleotides read TGCAGCGTTGGGGCTCAAACTTGGGGAGGGGAGCAGTTCTTC. V is TRBV29-1 and J is TRBJ2-1; TRBD2 aligns across 7 bases. Germline V gene sequence: CDR1 SQVTM, CDR2 ANQGSEA. Trimming cost V 4 bases and J 10 bases; bases outside gene matches: 13. CDR3 length: 14 amino acids.

The chain recombines TRBV28 with TRBJ2-4, with TRBD1 identical over 7 bases. The V segment lost 6 bases and the J segment 9 bases; nucleotides outside the gene matches: 5. The CDR3 contains 12 residues. The germline gives CDR1 MDHEN, CDR2 SYDVKM. CDR3 region: CASRPGGSIQYF. DNA of the CDR3: TGTGCCAGCAGGCCAGGGGGTAGCATTCAGTACTTC.

J is TRBJ2-2 and V is TRBV7-2; D perhaps matches TRBD1 (6 bases). This CDR3 is 16 amino acids long. Germline loops: CDR1 SGHTA, CDR2 FQGNSA. The V and J ends lost 5 bases and 1 base respectively, with 14 bases between them. In DNA, the CDR3 is TGTGCCAGCAGCCTCCTCGGACAGATGAACACCGGGGAGCTGTTTTTT. It is translated as CASSLLGQMNTGELFF.

This chain connects TRBV6-5 to TRBJ2-4; 8 nucleotides align to TRBD2. Germline lookup yields CDR1 MNHEY and CDR2 SVGAGI. V was pared by 7 bases and J by 5 bases, with 4 bases of the junction left unmatched. The CDR3 has 13 residues. The CDR3 here is CASKVSGENIQYF. The CDR3 DNA sequence: TGTGCCAGCAAGGTTAGCGGGGAAAACATTCAGTACTTC.

The chain couples TRBV28 to TRBJ1-2; no reliable D call. CDR1 is MDHEN, CDR2 SYDVKM, per germline. The V end lost 6 bases, the J end lost 9 bases, and 23 bases lay between the germline ends. This CDR3 comprises 15 residues. CDR3 amino acids: CASRVSASPTERYTF. CDR3 nucleotides: TGTGCCAGCAGAGTTTCCGCTAGCCCCACAGAGCGCTACACCTTC.

The chain is built from TRBV7-2 and TRBJ2-1; 12 bases align to TRBD2. Germline V lookup: CDR1 SGHTA, CDR2 FQGNSA. V shed 7 bases and J 7 bases; nucleotides not matched to a gene: 14. This CDR3 contains 17 residues. DNA of the CDR3: TGTGCCAGCAACGCTAGCGGGGGGGCCGGTGGGCTGAATGAGCAGTTCTTC. It translates to CASNASGGAGGLNEQFF.

This clone was seen just once. V is TRBV9 and J is TRBJ2-7, with D hard to call. CDR3 length: 11 residues. Germline V gives CDR1 SGDLS, CDR2 YYNGEE. V was trimmed by 6 bases and J by 7 bases, leaving 11 bases between them. CDR3: CASTSPREQYF. In DNA form, the CDR3 reads TGTGCCAGCACCTCCCCCAGGGAGCAGTACTTC.

The V call is TRBV9, the J call TRBJ1-2; 8 bases agree with TRBD1. CDR3 length equals 14 residues. V shed 4 bases and J 7 bases; nucleotides not matched to a gene: 9. Germline lookup yields CDR1 SGDLS and CDR2 YYNGEE. CDR3 protein: CASSSMQGATGYTF. The CDR3 region has the DNA TGTGCCAGCAGCTCCATGCAGGGGGCGACTGGCTACACCTTC.

This chain links TRBV18 with TRBJ2-5, with D perhaps matching TRBD1 (7 bases). Trimming removed 0 bases at V and 1 base at J, with 12 bases between. The length of the CDR3 is 16 residues. CDR1 and CDR2 (germline): KGHSH, LQKENI. CDR3 nucleotide sequence: TGTGCCAGCTCACCACCGGCAGGGGGGTTCCAAGAGACCCAGTACTTC. It is translated as CASSPPAGGFQETQYF.